The present T cell receptor (beta chain) was sequenced within a study of blood T cell repertoires in COVID-19 (dated by TCRdb to the early 2020s). Background on the whole study: Samples from collaborators originated in the United States, Italy and Spain and spanned both the acute and convalescent phases of COVID-19. Nearly every sample came with metadata listing a de-identified subject ID, COVID-19 status, age in years and sex. The material from the prospective study consisted of cDNA or gDNA derived from T cells, B-cell-depleted T cells, or PBMCs. A freely available public database, intended as a resource for researchers studying the immune response to SARS-CoV-2, is where the repertoires were released. Where HLA class I and class II types were available, the types were taken from metadata supplied by the sample provider, not from assay-based typing. Subjects who had been exposed to COVID-19, were actively infected with it, or had recovered from it provided the deeply sampled blood TCRbeta repertoires that made up the dataset. The samples were drawn from two sources: the first 160 participants of the ongoing ImmuneRACE study, and over 950 subjects contributed by 6 global collaborators. What the study reported, not specific to this receptor: How much clinical and demographic metadata was included differed by source and by participant, and the metadata was provided uncurated.

In Seattle, one collaborating source enrolled patients while the infection was active and tracked those patients longitudinally over the course of disease. Collaborating institutions collected whole blood in K2EDTA tubes following their own protocols. For TCRbeta analysis, collaborator samples were shipped as frozen whole blood, as isolated PBMCs, or as DNA extracted from either sample type. With regard to this clone: Its recognized antigen is unknown. Base quality data are lacking; no much larger clone is found one base away.

The immunoSEQ Assay, a bias-controlled multiplex PCR, was used to amplify TCRbeta CDR3 regions from genomic DNA. In the paper's pipeline: The number of nucleated cells in each sample was estimated by amplification of reference gene primers within the assay. Sequence reads were collapsed and filtered to measure the absolute abundance of every unique TCRbeta CDR3 rearrangement. For each sample, productive Simpson clonality was calculated as the square root of Simpson's diversity index across productive rearrangements. In TCRdb, the immuneACCESS table is reduced to in-frame sequences with V and J assigned. These tables do not hold every clone; where another copy was compared, an unresolved V gene accounts for under half, and the others remain unexplained. V, J and clone size were drawn from that table, and D and trimming were deduced from the DNA. The sample includes tens of thousands of clones, with around 83% observed a single time. Of the sample, about 6.9% falls within the top ten clones.

The CDR3 spans 15 residues, from the cysteine through the phenylalanine. Only the CDR3 DNA is retained, 45 bases long and in frame from the first base. From V the trimming removes 5 bases and from J it removes 7 bases, while the gene matches leave 13 bases of the junction unaccounted for. CDR1 and CDR2 (MNHEY, SMNVEV) derive from the germline V gene (reference sequence). This receptor was identified in a man younger than 40 with COVID-19, enrolled during active disease. Sequenced input: peripheral blood. Here the chain combines TRBV27 and TRBJ2-7; 8 bases in the middle match TRBD1. Here the CDR3 is given as CASSPAGTGPWEQYF. The DNA sequence follows: TGTGCCAGCAGTCCTGCCGGGACAGGCCCATGGGAGCAGTACTTC.